This TCR beta chain stems from a study of vaccination and CD4 T cells after COVID-19. Study-level background: There were six male and four female convalescents, and two of them were Hispanic.

Noted treatment: roughly 10-day PBMC culture with coronavirus spike peptide pools or control peptides (ViraFEST assay). The ends were cut back, 5 bases at V and 10 bases at J, with 15 bases in the middle. Germline lookup yields CDR1 LNHDA and CDR2 SQIVND (reference sequence). The CDR3 contains 14 residues. This clonotype came up a few times. What it recognizes is unknown. Sequencing of cultured CD4+ T cell DNA used the Oncomine TCR Beta short-read assay. The genomic DNA was obtained from cultured CD4+ T cells by extraction with the QIAamp micro DNA kit. TCRdb recomputed calls from the PCR reads with MiXCR, one row per CDR3 protein. Of about 7,600 distinct CDR3 sequences listed, roughly 19% are singletons.

This sequence originates from a human donor who had recovered from COVID-19. Sequenced material: CD4+ T cells from blood, cultured in vitro, taken after SARS-CoV-2 vaccination. The chain links TRBV19 to TRBJ1-6, with D possibly TRBD1 on 6 matching bases. The CDR3 region is CASSVQGIRSPLHF. The DNA for the CDR3 is TGTGCCAGTAGTGTACAGGGCATTCGGTCACCCCTCCACTTT. Full variable domain (outside the CDR3, taken from reference TRBV19 and TRBJ1-6): DGGITQSPKYLFRKEGQNVTLSCEQNLNHDAMYWYRQDPGQGLRLIYYSQIVNDFQKGDIAEGYSVSREKKESFPLTVTSAQKNPTAFYLCASSVQGIRSPLHFGNGTRLTVT.